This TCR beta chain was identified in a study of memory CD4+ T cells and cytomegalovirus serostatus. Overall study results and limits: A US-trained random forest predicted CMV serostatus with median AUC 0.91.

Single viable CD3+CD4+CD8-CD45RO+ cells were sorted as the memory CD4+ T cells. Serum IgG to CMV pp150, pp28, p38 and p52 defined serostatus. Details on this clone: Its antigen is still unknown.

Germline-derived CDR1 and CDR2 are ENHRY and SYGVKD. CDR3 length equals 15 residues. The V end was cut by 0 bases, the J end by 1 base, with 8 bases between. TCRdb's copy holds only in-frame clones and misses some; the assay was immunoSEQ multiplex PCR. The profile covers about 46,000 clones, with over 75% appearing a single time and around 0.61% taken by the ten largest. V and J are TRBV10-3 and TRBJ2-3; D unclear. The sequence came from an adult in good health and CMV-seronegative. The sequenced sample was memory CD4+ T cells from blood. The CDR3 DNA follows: TGTGCCATCAGTGAGTCGGGGTTGGGCACAGATACGCAGTATTTT. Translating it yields CAISESGLGTDTQYF.